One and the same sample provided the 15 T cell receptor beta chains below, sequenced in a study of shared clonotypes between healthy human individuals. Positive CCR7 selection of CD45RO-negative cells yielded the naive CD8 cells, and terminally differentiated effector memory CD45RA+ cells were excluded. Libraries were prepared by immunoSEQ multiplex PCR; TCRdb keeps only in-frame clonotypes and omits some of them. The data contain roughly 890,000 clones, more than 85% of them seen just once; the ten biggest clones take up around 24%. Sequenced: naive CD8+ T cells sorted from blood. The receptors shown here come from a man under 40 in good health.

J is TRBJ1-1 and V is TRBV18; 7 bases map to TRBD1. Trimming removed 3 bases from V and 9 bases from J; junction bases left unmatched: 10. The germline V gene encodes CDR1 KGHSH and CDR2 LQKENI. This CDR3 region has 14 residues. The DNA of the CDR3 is TGTGCCAGCTCACCGACAGGGCCTACGGGTCAAGCTTTCTTT. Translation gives CASSPTGPTGQAFF.

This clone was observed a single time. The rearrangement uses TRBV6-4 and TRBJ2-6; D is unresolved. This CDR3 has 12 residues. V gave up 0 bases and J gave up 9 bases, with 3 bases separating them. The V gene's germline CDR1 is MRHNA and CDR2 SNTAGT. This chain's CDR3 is CASSDSYNVLTF. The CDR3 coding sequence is TGTGCCAGCAGTGACTCTTACAACGTCCTGACTTTC.

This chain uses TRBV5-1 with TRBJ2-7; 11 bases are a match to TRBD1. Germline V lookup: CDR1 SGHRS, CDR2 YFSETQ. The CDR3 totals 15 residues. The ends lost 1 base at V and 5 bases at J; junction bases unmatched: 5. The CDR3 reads CASSLFGQGAHEQYF. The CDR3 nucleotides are TGCGCCAGCAGCTTGTTTGGACAGGGGGCTCACGAGCAGTACTTC.

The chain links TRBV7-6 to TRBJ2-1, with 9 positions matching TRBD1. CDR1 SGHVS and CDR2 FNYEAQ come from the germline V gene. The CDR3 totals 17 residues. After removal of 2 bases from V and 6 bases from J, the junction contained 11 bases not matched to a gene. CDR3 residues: CASSLRRGQGMGNEQFF. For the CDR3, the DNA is TGTGCCAGCAGCTTACGCCGGGGACAGGGTATGGGCAATGAGCAGTTCTTC.

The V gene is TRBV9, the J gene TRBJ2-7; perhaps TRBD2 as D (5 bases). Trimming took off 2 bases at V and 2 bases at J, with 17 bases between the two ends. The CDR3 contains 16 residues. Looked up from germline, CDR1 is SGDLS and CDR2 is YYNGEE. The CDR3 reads CASSVRVELPTYEQYF. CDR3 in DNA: TGTGCCAGCAGCGTGAGGGTCGAACTACCTACCTACGAGCAGTACTTC. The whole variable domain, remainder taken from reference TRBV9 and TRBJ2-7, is DSGVTQTPKHLITATGQRVTLRCSPRSGDLSVYWYQQSLDQGLQFLIQYYNGEERAKGNILERFSAQQFPDLHSELNLSSLELGDSALYFCASSVRVELPTYEQYFGPGTRLTVT.

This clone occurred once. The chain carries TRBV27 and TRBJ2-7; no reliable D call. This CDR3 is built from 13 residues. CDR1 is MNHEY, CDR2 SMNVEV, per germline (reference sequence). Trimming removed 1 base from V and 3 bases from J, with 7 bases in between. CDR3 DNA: TGTGCCAGCAGTTTATTGCCCTACTACGAGCAGTACTTC. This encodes CASSLLPYYEQYF.

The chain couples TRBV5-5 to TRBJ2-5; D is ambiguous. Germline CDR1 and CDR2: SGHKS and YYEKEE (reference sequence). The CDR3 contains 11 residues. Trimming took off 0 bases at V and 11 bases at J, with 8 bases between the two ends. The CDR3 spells CASSLGLGQYF. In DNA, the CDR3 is TGTGCCAGCAGCTTGGGACTGGGGCAGTACTTC.

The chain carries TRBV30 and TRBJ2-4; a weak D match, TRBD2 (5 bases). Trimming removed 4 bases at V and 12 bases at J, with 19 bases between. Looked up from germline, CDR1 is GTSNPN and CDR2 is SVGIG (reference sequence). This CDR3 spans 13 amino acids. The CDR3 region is CAWNAVVRGDQYF. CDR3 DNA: TGTGCCTGGAATGCAGTGGTTCGGGGAGATCAGTACTTC.

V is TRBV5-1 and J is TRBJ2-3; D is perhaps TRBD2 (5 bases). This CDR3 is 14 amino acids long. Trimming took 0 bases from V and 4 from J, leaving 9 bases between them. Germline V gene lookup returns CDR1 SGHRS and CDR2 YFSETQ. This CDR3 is CASSLASGPDTQYF. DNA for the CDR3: TGCGCCAGCAGCTTGGCGAGCGGACCAGATACGCAGTATTTT.

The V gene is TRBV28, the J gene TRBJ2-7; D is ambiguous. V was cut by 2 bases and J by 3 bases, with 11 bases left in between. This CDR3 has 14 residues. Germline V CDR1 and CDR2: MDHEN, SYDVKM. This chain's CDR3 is CASSLRRRYYEQYF. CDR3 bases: TGTGCCAGCAGTTTAAGGCGGAGATACTACGAGCAGTACTTC.

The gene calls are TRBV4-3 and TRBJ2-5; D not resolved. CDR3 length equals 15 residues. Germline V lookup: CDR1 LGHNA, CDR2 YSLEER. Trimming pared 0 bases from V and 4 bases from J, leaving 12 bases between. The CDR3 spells CASSQDRGFTETQYF. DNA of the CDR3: TGCGCCAGCAGCCAAGATCGTGGATTTACAGAGACCCAGTACTTC.

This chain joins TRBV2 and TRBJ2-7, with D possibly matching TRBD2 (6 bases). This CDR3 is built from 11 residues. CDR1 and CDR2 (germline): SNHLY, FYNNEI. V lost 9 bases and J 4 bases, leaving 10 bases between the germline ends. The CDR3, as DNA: TGTGCCAGTACGGGGGATTACGAGCAGTACTTC. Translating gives CASTGDYEQYF.

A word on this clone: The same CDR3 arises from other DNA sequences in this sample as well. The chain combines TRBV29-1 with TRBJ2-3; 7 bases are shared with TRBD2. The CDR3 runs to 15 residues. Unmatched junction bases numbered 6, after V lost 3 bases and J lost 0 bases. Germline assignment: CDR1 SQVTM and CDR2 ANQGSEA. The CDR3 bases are TGCAGCGTTGAGGGTCTAGCGGAGAGCACAGATACGCAGTATTTT. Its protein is CSVEGLAESTDTQYF.

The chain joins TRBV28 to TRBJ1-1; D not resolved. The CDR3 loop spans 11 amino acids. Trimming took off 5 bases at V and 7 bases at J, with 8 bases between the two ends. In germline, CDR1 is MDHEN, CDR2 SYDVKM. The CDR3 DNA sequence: TGTGCCAGCAGTCCCGAGTTTGAAGCTTTCTTT. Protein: CASSPEFEAFF.

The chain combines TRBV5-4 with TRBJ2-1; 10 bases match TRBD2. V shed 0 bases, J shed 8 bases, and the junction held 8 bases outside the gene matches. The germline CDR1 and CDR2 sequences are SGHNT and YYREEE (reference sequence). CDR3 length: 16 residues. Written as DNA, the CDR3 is TGTGCCAGCAGCTTGGCCGCTAGCGGGAGAGAGGATGAGCAGTTCTTC. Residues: CASSLAASGREDEQFF.